One and the same sample provided the 26 T cell receptor beta chains below, sequenced in a study of blood T cell repertoires in COVID-19. Measured with immunoSEQ multiplex PCR; TCRdb has only the in-frame clones, and not every one. The repertoire holds about 150,000 clones, with about 79% as singletons. Sequenced sample: peripheral blood. The source is an older woman with acute or convalescent COVID-19.

This clone was recorded a few times. The chain combines TRBV30 with TRBJ2-1, with TRBD1 as a possible D gene (5 bases). The CDR3 totals 13 residues. Trimming left V 5 bases short and J 8 bases short, with 16 bases between. The germline gives CDR1 GTSNPN, CDR2 SVGIG (reference sequence). The CDR3 loop reads CAWEPGNNDEQFF. Here the CDR3 DNA reads TGTGCCTGGGAACCAGGGAACAACGATGAGCAGTTCTTC.

The rearrangement links TRBV28 to TRBJ1-2, with 7 nucleotides matching TRBD1. CDR3 size: 14 residues. V lost 7 bases to trimming and J lost 0 bases; unmatched junction nucleotides: 5. Per the germline V gene, CDR1 is MDHEN and CDR2 is SYDVKM. The CDR3 sequence: CASNPGGPNYGYTF. In DNA, the CDR3 is TGTGCCAGCAACCCAGGGGGACCTAACTATGGCTACACCTTC.

The chain has TRBV18 and TRBJ1-1, with TRBD1 as a possible D gene (5 bases). The CDR3 is 14 residues long. Germline CDR1 KGHSH, CDR2 LQKENI. The V gene lost 2 bases and the J gene lost 4 bases, with 11 bases spanning the gap. CDR3 nucleotides: TGTGCCAGCTCACCAAGCAGGGTGGGCACTGAAGCTTTCTTT. Translated: CASSPSRVGTEAFF.

The chain joins TRBV30 to TRBJ1-1; D perhaps matches TRBD1 (6 bases). Germline V gene lookup returns CDR1 GTSNPN and CDR2 SVGIG (reference sequence). The CDR3 runs to 14 residues. The V end lost 0 bases, the J end lost 10 bases, and 18 bases lay between the germline ends. The CDR3 nucleotides are TGTGCCTGGAGTGTACTAACAGGGTTGGGCTCAGCTTTCTTT. It specifies CAWSVLTGLGSAFF.

The chain couples TRBV4-1 to TRBJ1-2, with D tentatively TRBD1 (5 bases). The germline CDR1 and CDR2 sequences are MGHRA and YSYEKL. The CDR3 sequence is 17 residues long. V dropped 1 base and J dropped 2 bases, with 17 bases sitting between them. The CDR3 DNA reads as TGCGCCAGCAGCCAAGCTCTTGGGCAGCGGGGCAACTATGGCTACACCTTC. It translates to CASSQALGQRGNYGYTF.

The chain recombines TRBV5-1 with TRBJ2-1; TRBD1 agrees at 7 bases. Germline trimming cut 4 bases from V and 5 bases from J; bases unmatched to any gene: 6. The V gene's germline CDR1 is SGHRS and CDR2 YFSETQ. The CDR3 runs to 14 residues. The CDR3 nucleotides are TGCGCCAGCAGCCCCACGACAGGGAACAATGAGCAGTTCTTC. Its protein product is CASSPTTGNNEQFF.

The gene calls are TRBV7-9 and TRBJ2-5; 9 nucleotides align to TRBD2. The CDR3 runs 17 residues. Per the germline V gene, CDR1 is SEHNR and CDR2 is FQNEAQ (reference sequence). Trimming removed 5 bases from V and 2 bases from J; junction bases left unmatched: 12. In nucleotides, the CDR3 is TGTGCCAGCAGCGTAAACCGAGCGGGGGGCATACAAGAGACCCAGTACTTC. Translation gives CASSVNRAGGIQETQYF.

The chain carries TRBV19 and TRBJ2-7; possible D gene TRBD2, 7 bases. This CDR3 has 15 amino acids. The germline CDR1 and CDR2 sequences are LNHDA and SQIVND (reference sequence). Deletions cut 3 bases from V and 2 bases from J, with 14 bases between. This CDR3 reads CASSMGASGTYEQYF. The CDR3, as DNA: TGTGCCAGTAGTATGGGGGCTAGCGGAACCTACGAGCAGTACTTC.

The V gene is TRBV9, the J gene TRBJ2-5; 8 bases are shared with TRBD1. With 0 bases clipped from V and 3 bases from J, the junction kept 1 base outside the gene matches. Germline CDR1 SGDLS, CDR2 YYNGEE. The CDR3 runs to 14 residues. CDR3 in amino acids: CASSVGTGKETQYF. The CDR3 region has the DNA TGTGCCAGCAGCGTAGGGACAGGGAAAGAGACCCAGTACTTC.

The V and J genes are TRBV30 and TRBJ1-2; 7 bases fit TRBD1. Germline CDR1 reads GTSNPN; CDR2 reads SVGIG (reference sequence). J was trimmed by 5 bases and V by 1 base; bases with no gene match: 10. This CDR3 has 15 residues. Here the CDR3 reads CAWSAAGTVIYGYTF. CDR3 DNA sequence: TGTGCCTGGAGTGCCGCCGGGACAGTCATATATGGCTACACCTTC. The whole variable domain, remainder taken from reference TRBV30 and TRBJ1-2, is SQTIHQWPATLVQPVGSPLSLECTVEGTSNPNLYWYRQAAGRGLQLLFYSVGIGQISSEVPQNLSASRPQDRQFILSSKKLLLSDSGFYLCAWSAAGTVIYGYTFGSGTRLTVV.

This clone appeared a few times. The chain couples TRBV20-1 to TRBJ2-5; D is perhaps TRBD1 (6 bases). V was clipped by 1 base and J by 9 bases, with 9 bases between them. This CDR3 has 11 amino acids. Germline V CDR1 and CDR2: DFQATT, SNEGSKA (reference sequence). The chain's CDR3 is CSARGDTAQYF. For the CDR3, the DNA is TGCAGTGCTAGAGGGGACACGGCCCAGTACTTC.

The chain links TRBV4-1 to TRBJ1-4; the match to TRBD1 covers 10 bases. With 1 base clipped from V and 8 bases from J, the junction kept 4 bases outside the gene matches. The CDR3 extends over 15 amino acids. Germline-derived CDR1 and CDR2 are MGHRA and YSYEKL. The CDR3 loop is CASSQAGTGDEKLFF. The DNA of the CDR3 is TGCGCCAGCAGCCAAGCCGGGACAGGGGACGAAAAACTGTTTTTT.

The genes are TRBV18 and TRBJ2-7, with D maybe TRBD1 (5 bases). The CDR3 is 15 residues long. Germline V gene sequence: CDR1 KGHSH, CDR2 LQKENI. Trimming removed 5 bases at V and 6 bases at J, with 20 bases between. CDR3 loop: CASSSTGGRGLEQYV. In DNA form, the CDR3 reads TGTGCCAGCTCATCCACGGGTGGAAGGGGCCTCGAGCAGTACGTC.

Comments on this clone: A much larger clone differs by one base, so this may be a read error. Other DNA sequences of this sample code for an identical CDR3. V gene TRBV12-3 or TRBV12-4 combines with J gene TRBJ1-2, with D tentatively TRBD1 (6 bases). Trimming shortened V by 3 bases and J by 2 bases, and 7 bases separated the two germline ends. The CDR3 runs to 13 residues. The CDR3 sequence: CASSFDRNYGYTF. Here the CDR3 DNA reads TGTGCCAGCAGTTTTGACAGGAACTATGGCTACACCTTC.

This chain links TRBV19 with TRBJ1-6, with D possibly matching TRBD1 (6 bases). Germline loops: CDR1 LNHDA, CDR2 SQIVND (reference sequence). V dropped 2 bases and J dropped 2 bases, with 10 bases sitting between them. This CDR3 spans 16 amino acids. The CDR3 protein is CASSIQGNAYNSPLHF. The CDR3, as DNA: TGTGCCAGTAGTATACAGGGGAATGCCTATAATTCACCCCTCCACTTT.

The V gene is TRBV19, the J gene TRBJ1-2; no reliable D call. V was shortened by 5 bases and J by 8 bases, with 24 bases between the two germline ends. The CDR3 totals 16 residues. Germline V gene sequence: CDR1 LNHDA, CDR2 SQIVND (reference sequence). The CDR3 loop is CASSPNLPGGRGGYTF. The DNA of the CDR3 is TGTGCCAGTAGTCCGAACCTACCCGGAGGGCGAGGGGGCTACACCTTC.

The J gene is TRBJ2-7, the V gene TRBV27; no firm D call. V was clipped by 8 bases and J by 2 bases, with 16 bases between them. Germline V gene sequence: CDR1 MNHEY, CDR2 SMNVEV (reference sequence). CDR3 length equals 14 residues. This chain's CDR3 is CASSPAVPPYEQYV. CDR3 coding DNA: TGTGCCAGCTCCCCGGCGGTGCCTCCCTACGAGCAGTACGTC.

The chain carries TRBV18 and TRBJ1-6; TRBD1 is a possible D gene (5 bases). Trimming took 0 bases from V and 6 from J, leaving 12 bases between them. Germline CDR1 and CDR2: KGHSH and LQKENI. This CDR3 has 16 amino acids. CDR3 coding DNA: TGTGCCAGCTCACCACCATCGGGGGGAGGTAATTCACCCCTCCACTTT. This codes for CASSPPSGGGNSPLHF.

CDR3 protein: CASSSASGNYEQYV. The CDR3 bases are TGTGCCAGTAGCTCCGCAAGCGGGAACTACGAGCAGTACGTC. This sequence joins TRBV19 and TRBJ2-7; 7 bases match TRBD2. From germline, CDR1 is LNHDA and CDR2 SQIVND (reference sequence). The CDR3 contains 14 residues. V shed 6 bases and J 3 bases; nucleotides not matched to a gene: 8.

This sequence joins TRBV5-4 and TRBJ2-5, with TRBD2 matching 7 bases. V gave up 0 bases and J gave up 4 bases; unmatched junction bases: 12. The germline gives CDR1 SGHNT, CDR2 YYREEE (reference sequence). The CDR3 consists of 17 residues. This CDR3 is CASSLAWGGEGGETQYF. CDR3 nucleotide sequence: TGTGCCAGCAGCTTGGCTTGGGGCGGGGAGGGCGGAGAGACCCAGTACTTC.

The CDR3 is CSVDGTGRLANYGYTF. CDR3 nucleotide sequence: TGCAGCGTCGACGGGACAGGCAGACTAGCTAACTATGGCTACACCTTC. V and J are TRBV29-1 and TRBJ1-2; 8 bases match TRBD1. Germline trimming cut 6 bases from V and 0 bases from J; bases unmatched to any gene: 12. Germline V gene sequence: CDR1 SQVTM, CDR2 ANQGSEA. CDR3 length: 16 residues.

The chain links TRBV7-3 to TRBJ1-1; 8 nucleotides align to TRBD1. CDR3 size: 13 residues. V lost 5 bases and J lost 4; bases outside the gene matches: 3. CDR1 SGHTA and CDR2 FQGTGA come from the germline V gene. In DNA form, the CDR3 reads TGTGCCAGCAGCCCGGACAGGGCCACTGAAGCTTTCTTT. It translates to CASSPDRATEAFF.

The chain joins TRBV18 to TRBJ2-7; 8 bases line up with TRBD1. J was trimmed by 0 bases and V by 4 bases; bases with no gene match: 8. Germline CDR1 reads KGHSH; CDR2 reads LQKENI. The CDR3 totals 16 residues. The CDR3 loop reads CASSLRTGTGSYEQYF. In DNA form, the CDR3 reads TGTGCCAGCTCACTCCGCACCGGGACAGGCTCCTACGAGCAGTACTTC.

The chain joins TRBV7-9 to TRBJ1-2, with 8 positions matching TRBD1. The CDR3 has 15 amino acids. The germline V gene has CDR1 SEHNR and CDR2 FQNEAQ (reference sequence). V lost 0 bases to trimming and J lost 11 bases; unmatched junction nucleotides: 11. As DNA, the CDR3 is TGTGCCAGCAGCTTAGCGGGACAGGTTCCTATGCGGTACACCTTC. Protein: CASSLAGQVPMRYTF.

The chain has TRBV19 and TRBJ1-1, with D uncertain. The CDR3 has 16 amino acids. Trimming shortened V by 4 bases and J by 0 bases, and 15 bases separated the two germline ends. Germline lookup yields CDR1 LNHDA and CDR2 SQIVND (reference sequence). CDR3 region: CASSTPGSPMNTEAFF. CDR3 DNA: TGTGCCAGTAGTACCCCGGGAAGTCCCATGAACACTGAAGCTTTCTTT.

CDR3 DNA: TGTGCCAGCAGCTTGGACTACGTATCCAATGAGCAGTTCTTC. Protein: CASSLDYVSNEQFF. V and J are TRBV7-2 and TRBJ2-1, with D perhaps matching TRBD2 (6 bases). Germline V gene data show CDR1 as SGHTA and CDR2 as FQGNSA. CDR3 length: 14 residues. The V end lost 3 bases, the J end lost 6 bases, and 12 bases lay between the germline ends.